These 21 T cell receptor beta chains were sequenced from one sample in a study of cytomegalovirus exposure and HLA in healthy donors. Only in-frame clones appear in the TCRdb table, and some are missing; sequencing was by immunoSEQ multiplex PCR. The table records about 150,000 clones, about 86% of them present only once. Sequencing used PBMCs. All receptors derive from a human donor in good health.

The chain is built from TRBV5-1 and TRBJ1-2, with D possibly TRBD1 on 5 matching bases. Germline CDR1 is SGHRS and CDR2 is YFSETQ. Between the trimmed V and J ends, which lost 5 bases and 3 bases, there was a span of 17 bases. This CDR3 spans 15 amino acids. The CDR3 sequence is CASRHRQGRDYGYTF. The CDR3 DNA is TGCGCCAGCAGACACCGACAAGGCAGGGACTATGGCTACACCTTC. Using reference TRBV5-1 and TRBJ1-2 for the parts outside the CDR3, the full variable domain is KAGVTQTPRYLIKTRGQQVTLSCSPISGHRSVSWYQQTPGQGLQFLFEYFSETQRNKGNFPGRFSGRQFSNSRSEMNVSTLELGDSALYLCASRHRQGRDYGYTFGSGTRLTVV.

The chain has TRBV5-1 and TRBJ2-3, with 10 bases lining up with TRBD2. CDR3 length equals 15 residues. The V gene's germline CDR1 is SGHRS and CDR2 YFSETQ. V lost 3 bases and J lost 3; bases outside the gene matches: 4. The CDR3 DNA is TGCGCCAGCAGCTCTAGCGGGAGCCGGACAGATACGCAGTATTTT. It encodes CASSSSGSRTDTQYF. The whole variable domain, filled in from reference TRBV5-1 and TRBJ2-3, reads KAGVTQTPRYLIKTRGQQVTLSCSPISGHRSVSWYQQTPGQGLQFLFEYFSETQRNKGNFPGRFSGRQFSNSRSEMNVSTLELGDSALYLCASSSSGSRTDTQYFGPGTRLTVL.

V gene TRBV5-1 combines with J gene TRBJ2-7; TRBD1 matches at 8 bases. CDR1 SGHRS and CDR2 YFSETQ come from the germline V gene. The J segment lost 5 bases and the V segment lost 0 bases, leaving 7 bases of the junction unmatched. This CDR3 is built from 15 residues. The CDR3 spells CASSLGQGASNEQYF. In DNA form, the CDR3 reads TGCGCCAGCAGCTTGGGCCAGGGGGCGTCGAACGAGCAGTACTTC.

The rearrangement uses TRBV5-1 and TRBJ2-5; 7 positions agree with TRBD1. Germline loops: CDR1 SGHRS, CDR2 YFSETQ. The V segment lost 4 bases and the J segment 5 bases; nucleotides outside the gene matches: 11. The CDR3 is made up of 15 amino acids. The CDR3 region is CASSSGQVMVETQYF. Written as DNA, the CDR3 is TGCGCCAGCAGCAGCGGACAGGTTATGGTTGAGACCCAGTACTTC.

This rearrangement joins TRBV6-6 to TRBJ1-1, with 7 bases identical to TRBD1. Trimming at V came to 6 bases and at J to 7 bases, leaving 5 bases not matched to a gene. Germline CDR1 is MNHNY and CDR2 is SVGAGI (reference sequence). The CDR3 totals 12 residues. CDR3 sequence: CASRPYRGEAFF. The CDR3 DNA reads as TGTGCCAGCAGGCCTTACAGGGGTGAAGCTTTCTTT.

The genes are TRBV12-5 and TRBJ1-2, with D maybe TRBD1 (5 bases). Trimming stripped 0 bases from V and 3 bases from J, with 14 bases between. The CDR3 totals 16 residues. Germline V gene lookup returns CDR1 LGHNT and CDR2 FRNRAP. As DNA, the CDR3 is TGTGCTAGTGGTTTGGTATTGGGGGGAGAGGACTATGGCTACACCTTC. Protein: CASGLVLGGEDYGYTF.

Here the CDR3 DNA reads TGCAGTGCGAGGCAGAGTTATGGCTACACCTTC. This translates into CSARQSYGYTF. This sequence joins TRBV20-1 and TRBJ1-2; no firm D call. This CDR3 spans 11 amino acids. Per the germline V gene, CDR1 is DFQATT and CDR2 is SNEGSKA (reference sequence). Between the trimmed V and J ends, which lost 6 bases and 5 bases, there was a span of 10 bases.

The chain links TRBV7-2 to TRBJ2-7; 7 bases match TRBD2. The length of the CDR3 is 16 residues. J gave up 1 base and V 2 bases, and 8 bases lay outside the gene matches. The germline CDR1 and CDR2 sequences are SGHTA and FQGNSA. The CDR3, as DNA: TGTGCCAGCAGCTTATCGAGCGGGATAGGTTCCTACGAGCAGTACTTC. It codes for CASSLSSGIGSYEQYF. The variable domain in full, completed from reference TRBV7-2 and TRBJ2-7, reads GAGVSQSPSNKVTEKGKDVELRCDPISGHTALYWYRQSLGQGLEFLIYFQGNSAPDKSGLPSDRFSAERTGGSVSTLTIQRTQQEDSAVYLCASSLSSGIGSYEQYFGPGTRLTVT.

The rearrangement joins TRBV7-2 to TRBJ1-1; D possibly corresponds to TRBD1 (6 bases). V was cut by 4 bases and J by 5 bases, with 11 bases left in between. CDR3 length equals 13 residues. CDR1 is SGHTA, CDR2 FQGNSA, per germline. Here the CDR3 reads CASSSGGQTEAFF. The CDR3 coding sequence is TGTGCCAGCAGCTCCGGGGGGCAGACTGAAGCTTTCTTT.

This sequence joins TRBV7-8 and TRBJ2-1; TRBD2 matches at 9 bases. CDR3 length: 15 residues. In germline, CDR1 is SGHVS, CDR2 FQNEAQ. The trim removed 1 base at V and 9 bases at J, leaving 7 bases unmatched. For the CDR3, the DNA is TGTGCCAGCAGCTTAGTGGCGGGGGGGCGAGGTGAGCAGTTCTTC. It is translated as CASSLVAGGRGEQFF.

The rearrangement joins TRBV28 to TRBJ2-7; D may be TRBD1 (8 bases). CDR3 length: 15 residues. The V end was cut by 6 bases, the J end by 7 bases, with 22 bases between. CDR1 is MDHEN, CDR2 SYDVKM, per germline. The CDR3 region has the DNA TGTGCCAGCAGCTGGGGGGGCAGGGGGCGTGGAGAGCAGTACTTC. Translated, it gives CASSWGGRGRGEQYF.

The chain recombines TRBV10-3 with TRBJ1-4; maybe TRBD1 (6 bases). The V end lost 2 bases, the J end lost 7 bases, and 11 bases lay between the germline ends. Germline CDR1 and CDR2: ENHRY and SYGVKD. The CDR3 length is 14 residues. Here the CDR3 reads CAISETGFSEKLFF. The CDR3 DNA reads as TGTGCCATCAGTGAGACAGGGTTCAGTGAAAAACTGTTTTTT.

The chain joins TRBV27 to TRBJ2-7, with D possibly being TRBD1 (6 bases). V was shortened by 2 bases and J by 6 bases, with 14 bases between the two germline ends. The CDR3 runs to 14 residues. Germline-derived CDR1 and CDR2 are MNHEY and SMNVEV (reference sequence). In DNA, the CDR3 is TGTGCCAGCAGTTTACAGGGGACATCCCTCGAGCAGTACTTC. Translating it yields CASSLQGTSLEQYF.

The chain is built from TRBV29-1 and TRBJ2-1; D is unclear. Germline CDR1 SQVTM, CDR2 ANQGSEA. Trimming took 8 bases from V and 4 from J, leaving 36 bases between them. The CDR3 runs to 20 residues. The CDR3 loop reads CSPGVGQEAPYRRKYNEQFF. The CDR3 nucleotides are TGCAGCCCTGGTGTCGGTCAAGAGGCCCCATACCGTCGAAAATACAATGAGCAGTTCTTC.

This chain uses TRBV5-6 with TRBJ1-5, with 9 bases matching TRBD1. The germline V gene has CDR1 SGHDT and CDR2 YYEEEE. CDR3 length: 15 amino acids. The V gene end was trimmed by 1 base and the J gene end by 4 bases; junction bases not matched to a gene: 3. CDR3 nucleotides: TGTGCCAGCAGCTTGTACGGGACAGGGAATCAGCCCCAGCATTTT. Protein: CASSLYGTGNQPQHF.

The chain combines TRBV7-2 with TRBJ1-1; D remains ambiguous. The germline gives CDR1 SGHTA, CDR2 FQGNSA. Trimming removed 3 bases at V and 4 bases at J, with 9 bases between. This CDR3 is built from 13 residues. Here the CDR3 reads CASSLYFTTEAFF. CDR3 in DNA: TGTGCCAGCAGCTTGTACTTCACCACTGAAGCTTTCTTT.

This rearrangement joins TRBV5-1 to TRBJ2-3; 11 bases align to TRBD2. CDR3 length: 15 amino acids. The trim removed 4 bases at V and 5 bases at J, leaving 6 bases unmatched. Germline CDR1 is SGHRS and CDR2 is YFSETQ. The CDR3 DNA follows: TGCGCCAGCAGCCCAACGACTAGCGGGGTAGATACGCAGTATTTT. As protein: CASSPTTSGVDTQYF.

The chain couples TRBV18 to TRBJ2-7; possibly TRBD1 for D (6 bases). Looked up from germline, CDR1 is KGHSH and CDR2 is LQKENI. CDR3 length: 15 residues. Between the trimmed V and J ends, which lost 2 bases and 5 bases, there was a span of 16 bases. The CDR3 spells CASSPFNNEGDEQYF. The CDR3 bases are TGTGCCAGCTCACCATTTAACAATGAGGGGGACGAGCAGTACTTC.

The CDR3 DNA sequence: TGTGCCAGCAGCCGGGGATACGAGCAGTACTTC. This gives the protein CASSRGYEQYF. The rearrangement uses TRBV2 and TRBJ2-5; the D gene is possibly TRBD2 (5 bases). TRBJ2-7 matches the DNA end more closely, so the J call is doubtful. This CDR3 has 11 residues. The germline V gene encodes CDR1 SNHLY and CDR2 FYNNEI.

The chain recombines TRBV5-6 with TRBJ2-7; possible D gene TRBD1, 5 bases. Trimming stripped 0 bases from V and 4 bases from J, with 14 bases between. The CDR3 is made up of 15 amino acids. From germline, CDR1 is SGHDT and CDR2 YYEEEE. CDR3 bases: TGTGCCAGCAGCTTGGTGGGCGGCAGACAGTACGAGCAGTACTTC. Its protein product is CASSLVGGRQYEQYF.

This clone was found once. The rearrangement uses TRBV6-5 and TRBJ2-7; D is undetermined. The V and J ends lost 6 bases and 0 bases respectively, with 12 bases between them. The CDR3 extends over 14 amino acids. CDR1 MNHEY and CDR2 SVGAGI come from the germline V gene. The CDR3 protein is CASRKTYSSYEQYF. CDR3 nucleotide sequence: TGTGCCAGCAGAAAGACATATAGCTCCTACGAGCAGTACTTC.